Given below is one T cell receptor beta chain in context. The data derive from a study of blood T cell repertoires in COVID-19. Study details: Whether acute or convalescent, the COVID-19 samples came from the United States, Italy and Spain. The cDNA or gDNA used as material had been derived from T cells, B-cell-depleted T cells, or PBMCs.

Method: immunoSEQ multiplex PCR; TCRdb's copy keeps in-frame clones and lacks some. There are approximately 180,000 clones in the sample; 70% to 90% occur only once, and 3% to 3.5% lies in the top ten. Specimen: peripheral blood. This clonotype originated in a man aged 55-75 years with acute or convalescent COVID-19.

The CDR3 protein is CASSPGRTTGGYEQYF. As DNA, the CDR3 is TGTGCCAGCAGCCCCGGACGGACTACGGGGGGTTACGAGCAGTACTTC. V gene TRBV7-8 combines with J gene TRBJ2-7; TRBD2 matches 7 bases. CDR3 length: 16 residues. CDR1 is SGHVS, CDR2 FQNEAQ, per germline. After removal of 5 bases from V and 4 bases from J, the junction contained 14 bases not matched to a gene.